This passage covers 10 T cell receptor beta chains from one sample sequenced in a study of blood T cell repertoires in COVID-19. Using immunoSEQ multiplex PCR, the repertoire was profiled, and TCRdb retains in-frame clones only, with some absent. The profile covers about 250,000 clones, with about 89% appearing a single time and approximately 1.5% taken by the ten largest. Sample: peripheral blood. The origin of the receptors is a woman aged 55 to 70 who had recovered from COVID-19.

The chain has TRBV5-1 and TRBJ2-1; D perhaps matches TRBD1 (6 bases). This CDR3 has 15 amino acids. Trimming left V 2 bases short and J 7 bases short, with 16 bases between. The germline gives CDR1 SGHRS, CDR2 YFSETQ. CDR3 nucleotides: TGCGCCAGCAGCTTTCGGTACCGGGACAAGAATGAGCAGTTCTTC. Protein sequence: CASSFRYRDKNEQFF.

J is TRBJ1-1 and V is TRBV6-5; TRBD1 matches at 7 bases. V was clipped by 2 bases and J by 4 bases; unmatched bases: 10. This CDR3 comprises 16 residues. Germline V lookup: CDR1 MNHEY, CDR2 SVGAGI. CDR3 amino acids: CASSYGPTGPLTEAFF. Here the CDR3 DNA reads TGTGCCAGCAGTTACGGGCCGACAGGGCCCCTCACTGAAGCTTTCTTT.

This chain connects TRBV4-3 to TRBJ2-1, with 7 bases matching TRBD2. Looked up from germline, CDR1 is LGHNA and CDR2 is YSLEER. This CDR3 has 16 residues. J gave up 0 bases and V 4 bases, and 6 bases lay outside the gene matches. As DNA, the CDR3 is TGCGCCAGCAGCCGTCGGGGGGAAAGCTCCTACAATGAGCAGTTCTTC. Protein: CASSRRGESSYNEQFF.

This chain uses TRBV19 with TRBJ2-2, with TRBD2 matching over 7 bases. Unmatched junction bases numbered 10, after V lost 5 bases and J lost 4 bases. Per the germline V gene, CDR1 is LNHDA and CDR2 is SQIVND (reference sequence). CDR3 length: 16 residues. In DNA form, the CDR3 reads TGTGCCAGTAGTTCAACCGGGGGGACCATCACCGGGGAGCTGTTTTTT. Its protein is CASSSTGGTITGELFF.

This clone has just one count. This chain uses TRBV3-1 (or the pseudogene TRBV3-2) with TRBJ1-6, with TRBD1 identical over 8 bases. The CDR3 has 17 residues. The V gene end was trimmed by 1 base and the J gene end by 13 bases; junction bases not matched to a gene: 15. CDR1 LGHDT and CDR2 YNNKEL come from the germline V gene (reference sequence). The CDR3 sequence is CASSQGTGQGRIFPLHF. The CDR3 coding sequence is TGTGCCAGCAGCCAAGGGACCGGACAGGGCCGGATTTTCCCCCTCCACTTT.

The V and J genes are TRBV4-1 and TRBJ1-4; 7 bases match TRBD1. CDR3 length: 15 amino acids. The V gene end was trimmed by 4 bases and the J gene end by 3 bases; junction bases not matched to a gene: 5. The V gene's germline CDR1 is MGHRA and CDR2 YSYEKL. CDR3 sequence (DNA): TGCGCCAGCAGCCTCAGACAGGGACCTAATGAAAAACTGTTTTTT. It codes for CASSLRQGPNEKLFF.

The V call is TRBV10-3, the J call TRBJ1-1; D gene ambiguous. The ends were cut back, 6 bases at V and 0 bases at J, with 8 bases in the middle. Germline loops: CDR1 ENHRY, CDR2 SYGVKD. This CDR3 spans 13 amino acids. The CDR3 DNA follows: TGTGCCATCAGCCGGGATTTGAACACTGAAGCTTTCTTT. This encodes CAISRDLNTEAFF.

The chain recombines TRBV3-1 (or the pseudogene TRBV3-2) with TRBJ2-2, with D possibly TRBD2 on 5 matching bases. The CDR3 totals 14 residues. Trimming pared 4 bases from V and 5 bases from J, leaving 11 bases between. Germline values: CDR1 LGHDT, CDR2 YNNKEL (reference sequence). CDR3 sequence reads: CASSPRVRTGELFF. DNA for the CDR3: TGTGCCAGCAGCCCGCGGGTGAGGACCGGGGAGCTGTTTTTT.

The chain links TRBV4-3 to TRBJ2-3, with TRBD2 identical over 14 bases. Germline V gene sequence: CDR1 LGHNA, CDR2 YSLEER. Unmatched junction bases numbered 8, after V lost 0 bases and J lost 6 bases. CDR3 length: 18 residues. CDR3 DNA: TGCGCCAGCAGCCAAGATATGACTAGCGGGGGGGTCACGGATACGCAGTATTTT. Its protein product is CASSQDMTSGGVTDTQYF.

The chain employs TRBV19 and TRBJ2-3; TRBD2 matches at 13 bases. Germline-derived CDR1 and CDR2 are LNHDA and SQIVND (reference sequence). V trimming: 6 bases; J trimming: 6 bases; junction bases outside the gene matches: 6. This CDR3 has 15 amino acids. The chain's CDR3 is CASRTGLAGVDTQYF. The DNA for the CDR3 is TGTGCCAGTAGAACCGGACTAGCGGGGGTCGATACGCAGTATTTT. The whole variable domain, filled in from reference TRBV19 and TRBJ2-3, reads DGGITQSPKYLFRKEGQNVTLSCEQNLNHDAMYWYRQDPGQGLRLIYYSQIVNDFQKGDIAEGYSVSREKKESFPLTVTSAQKNPTAFYLCASRTGLAGVDTQYFGPGTRLTVL.